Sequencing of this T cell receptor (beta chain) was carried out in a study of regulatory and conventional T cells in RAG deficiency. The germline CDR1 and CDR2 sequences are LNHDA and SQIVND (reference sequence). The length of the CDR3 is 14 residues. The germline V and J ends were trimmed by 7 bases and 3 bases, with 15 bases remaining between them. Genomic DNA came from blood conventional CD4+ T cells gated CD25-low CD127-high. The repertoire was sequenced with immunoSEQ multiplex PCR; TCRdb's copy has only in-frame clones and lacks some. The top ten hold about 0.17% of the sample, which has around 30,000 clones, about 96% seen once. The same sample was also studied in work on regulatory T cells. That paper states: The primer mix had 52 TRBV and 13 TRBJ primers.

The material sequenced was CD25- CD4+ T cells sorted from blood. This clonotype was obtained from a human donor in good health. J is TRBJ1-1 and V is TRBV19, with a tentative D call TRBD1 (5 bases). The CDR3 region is CASTTRREDTEAFF. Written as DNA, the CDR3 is TGTGCCAGTACTACCCGCAGGGAGGACACTGAAGCTTTCTTT.